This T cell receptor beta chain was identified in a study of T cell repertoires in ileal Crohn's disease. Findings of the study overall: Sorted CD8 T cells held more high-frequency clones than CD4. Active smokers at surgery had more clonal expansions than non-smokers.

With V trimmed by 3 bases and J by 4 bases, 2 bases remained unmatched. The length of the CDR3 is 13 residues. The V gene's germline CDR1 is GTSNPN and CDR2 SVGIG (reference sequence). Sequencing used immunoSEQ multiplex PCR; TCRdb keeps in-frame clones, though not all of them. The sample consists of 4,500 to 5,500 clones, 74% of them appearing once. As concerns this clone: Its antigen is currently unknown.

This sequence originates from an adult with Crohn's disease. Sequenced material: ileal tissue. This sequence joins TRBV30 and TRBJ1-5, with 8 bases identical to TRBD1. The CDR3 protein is CAWSRQGNQPQHF. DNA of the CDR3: TGTGCCTGGAGCAGACAGGGGAATCAGCCCCAGCATTTT. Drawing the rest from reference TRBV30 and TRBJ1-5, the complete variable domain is SQTIHQWPATLVQPVGSPLSLECTVEGTSNPNLYWYRQAAGRGLQLLFYSVGIGQISSEVPQNLSASRPQDRQFILSSKKLLLSDSGFYLCAWSRQGNQPQHFGDGTRLSIL.